This TCR beta chain was sequenced during a study of T-cell reconstitution after alpha-beta-depleted transplantation in children. Trimming shortened V by 3 bases and J by 8 bases, and 17 bases separated the two germline ends. Germline V gene lookup returns CDR1 SNHLY and CDR2 FYNNEI. The CDR3 consists of 15 residues. The library targeted TCRbeta and was prepared with unique molecular identifiers. Each CDR3 protein gets one entry after TCRdb re-called the PCR reads with MiXCR. There are around 480,000 distinct CDR3 sequences in the sample; around a third occur only once, and more than 2% lies in the top ten.

The chain carries TRBV2 and TRBJ2-1, with D unclear. Source: PBMCs from the stem cell graft donor, taken from the stem cell graft. The sequence came from a human donor who donated a stem cell graft to a child with aplastic anemia. In DNA, the CDR3 is TGTGCCAGCAGTGAGTCCCGGACCACCCTCCATGAGCAGTTCTTC. It is translated as CASSESRTTLHEQFF.